This T cell receptor (beta chain) appears in the sequencing data of a study of cytomegalovirus exposure and HLA in healthy donors. Overall study findings and caveats: The study designated 150 or so TCR beta chains cytomegalovirus-associated. The CMV antigen specificity of three CMV-associated chains was confirmed through in vitro analysis. The majority of CMV-associated TCR beta chains were reported as apparently HLA-restricted in a later analysis.

A multiplex PCR was run with 60 Vbeta primers and 13 Jbeta primers. Sequencing was performed with immunoSEQ multiplex PCR; in TCRdb, only in-frame clones are kept and a portion is missing. Here the sample spans approximately 120,000 clones, about 80% being singletons. In regard to this clone: Its antigen is unknown.

Looked up from germline, CDR1 is GTSNPN and CDR2 is SVGIG (reference sequence). The CDR3 totals 13 residues. The ends were cut back, 1 base at V and 2 bases at J, with 8 bases in the middle. This TCR was recovered from a female donor in good health and CMV-seronegative. Sample: PBMCs. The J gene is TRBJ1-2, the V gene TRBV30; tentatively, D is TRBD1 (6 bases). DNA of the CDR3: TGTGCCTGGAGTGGAGGGACAAACTATGGCTACACCTTC. This codes for CAWSGGTNYGYTF.